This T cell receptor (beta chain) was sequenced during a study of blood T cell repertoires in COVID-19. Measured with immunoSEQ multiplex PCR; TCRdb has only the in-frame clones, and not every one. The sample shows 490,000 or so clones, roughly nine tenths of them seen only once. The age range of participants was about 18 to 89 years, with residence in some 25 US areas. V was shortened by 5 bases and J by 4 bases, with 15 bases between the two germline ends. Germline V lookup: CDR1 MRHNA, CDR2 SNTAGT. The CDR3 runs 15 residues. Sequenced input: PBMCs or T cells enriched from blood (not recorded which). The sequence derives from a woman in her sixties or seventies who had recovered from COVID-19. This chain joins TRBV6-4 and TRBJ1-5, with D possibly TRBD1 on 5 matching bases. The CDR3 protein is CASSYRGVRNQPQHF. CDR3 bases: TGTGCCAGCAGTTATCGGGGGGTTAGGAATCAGCCCCAGCATTTT.